This T cell receptor beta chain was sequenced during a study of CD8+ T cells in alopecia areata. Sequencing used cDNA as its template, made by extracting RNA and reverse transcribing it. Some clones are missing from TCRdb's copy, which holds only in-frame ones; the method was immunoSEQ multiplex PCR. There are about 98,000 clones in the sample; 40% to 45% occur only once, and 0.75% to 0.9% lies in the top ten. Germline-derived CDR1 and CDR2 are GTSNPN and SVGIG (reference sequence). The CDR3 is made up of 12 amino acids. With 1 base removed from V and 7 bases from J, the gap between germline ends came to 10 bases. Turning to this clone: Its target is unknown.

Whole-study results and caveats: TCR sharing was clearer in mice than between patients, perhaps partly owing to patient HLA diversity.

The chain links TRBV30 to TRBJ2-5; D is unresolved. This sequence was found in a human donor with alopecia areata. The sample was CD4+ T cells sorted from blood. This CDR3 reads CAWSASLGTQYF. The CDR3 DNA reads as TGTGCCTGGAGTGCCTCTTTGGGGACCCAGTACTTC.